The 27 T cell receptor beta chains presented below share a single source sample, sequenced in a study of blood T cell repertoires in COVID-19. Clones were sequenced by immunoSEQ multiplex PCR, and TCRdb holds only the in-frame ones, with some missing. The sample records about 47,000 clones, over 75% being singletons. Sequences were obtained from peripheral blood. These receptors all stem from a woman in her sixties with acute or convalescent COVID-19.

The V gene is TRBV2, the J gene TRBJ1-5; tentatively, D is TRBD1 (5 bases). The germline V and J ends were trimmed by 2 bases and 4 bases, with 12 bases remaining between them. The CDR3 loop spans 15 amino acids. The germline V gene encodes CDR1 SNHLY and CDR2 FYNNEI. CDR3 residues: CASSELWGGNQPQHF. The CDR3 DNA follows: TGTGCCAGCAGTGAACTTTGGGGGGGGAATCAGCCCCAGCATTTT.

CDR3 sequence reads: CASSPGLATDEQYF. The CDR3 DNA is TGTGCCAGCAGTCCGGGACTAGCAACCGACGAGCAGTACTTC. The genes are TRBV27 and TRBJ2-7; 9 bases are a match to TRBD2. The germline V gene has CDR1 MNHEY and CDR2 SMNVEV (reference sequence). With V trimmed by 5 bases and J by 5 bases, 7 bases remained unmatched. The CDR3 extends over 14 amino acids.

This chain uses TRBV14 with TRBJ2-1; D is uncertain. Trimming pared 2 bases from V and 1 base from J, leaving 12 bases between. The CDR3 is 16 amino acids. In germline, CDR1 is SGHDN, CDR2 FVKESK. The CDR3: CASSQQDFASYNEQFF. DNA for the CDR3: TGTGCCAGCAGCCAACAAGACTTCGCGTCCTACAATGAGCAGTTCTTC.

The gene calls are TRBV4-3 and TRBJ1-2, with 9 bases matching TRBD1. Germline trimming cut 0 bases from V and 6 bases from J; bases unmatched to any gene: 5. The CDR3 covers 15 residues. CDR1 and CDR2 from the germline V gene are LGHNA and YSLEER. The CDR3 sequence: CASSQDWDRANGYTF. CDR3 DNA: TGCGCCAGCAGCCAAGATTGGGACAGGGCAAATGGCTACACCTTC.

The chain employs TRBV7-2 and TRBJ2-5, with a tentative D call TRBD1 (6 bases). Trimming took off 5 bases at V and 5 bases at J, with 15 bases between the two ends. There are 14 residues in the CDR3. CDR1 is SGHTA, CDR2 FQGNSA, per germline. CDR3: CASSPEGGWETQYF. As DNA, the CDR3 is TGTGCCAGCAGCCCCGAAGGGGGTTGGGAGACCCAGTACTTC.

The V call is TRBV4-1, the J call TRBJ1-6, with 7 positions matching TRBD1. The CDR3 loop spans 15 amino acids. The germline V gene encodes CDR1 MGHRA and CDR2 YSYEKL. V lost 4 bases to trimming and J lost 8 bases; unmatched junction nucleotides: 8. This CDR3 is CASSLLTTGDSPLHF. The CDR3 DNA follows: TGCGCCAGCAGCCTACTGACTACAGGGGATTCACCCCTCCACTTT.

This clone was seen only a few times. CDR3 protein: CASSFSRATEAFF. The CDR3 DNA is TGTGCCAGCAGTTTCTCCAGGGCTACTGAAGCTTTCTTT. The genes are TRBV27 and TRBJ1-1; D is perhaps TRBD1 (5 bases). The CDR3 has 13 amino acids. V shed 3 bases and J shed 5 bases, with 10 bases lying between them. Germline CDR1 is MNHEY and CDR2 is SMNVEV (reference sequence).

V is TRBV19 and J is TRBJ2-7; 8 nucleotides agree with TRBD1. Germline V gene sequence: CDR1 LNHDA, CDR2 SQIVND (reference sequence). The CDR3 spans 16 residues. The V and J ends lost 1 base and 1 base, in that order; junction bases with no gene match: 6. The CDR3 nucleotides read TGTGCCAGTAGTATAGCCACCGGGACAGGATCCTACGAGCAGTACTTC. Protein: CASSIATGTGSYEQYF.

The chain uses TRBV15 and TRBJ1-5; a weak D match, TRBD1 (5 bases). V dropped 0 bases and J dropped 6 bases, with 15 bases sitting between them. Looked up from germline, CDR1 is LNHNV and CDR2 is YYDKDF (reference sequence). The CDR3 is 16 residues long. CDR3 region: CATSRDSRAGRQPQHF. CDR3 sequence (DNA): TGTGCCACCAGCAGAGATTCCCGGGCAGGGCGTCAGCCCCAGCATTTT.

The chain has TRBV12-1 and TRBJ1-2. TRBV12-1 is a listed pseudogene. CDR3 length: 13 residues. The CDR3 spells CASSSSTGYGYTF. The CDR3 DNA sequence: TGTGCCAGCAGCTCCTCGACGGGCTATGGCTACACCTTC.

Here the CDR3 DNA reads TGTGCCAGCAGTTCTGGCACATATGGCTACACCTTC. It translates to CASSSGTYGYTF. The V gene is TRBV6-5, the J gene TRBJ1-2; D remains ambiguous. V dropped 4 bases and J dropped 5 bases, with 8 bases sitting between them. This CDR3 has 12 amino acids. Germline CDR1 and CDR2: MNHEY and SVGAGI.

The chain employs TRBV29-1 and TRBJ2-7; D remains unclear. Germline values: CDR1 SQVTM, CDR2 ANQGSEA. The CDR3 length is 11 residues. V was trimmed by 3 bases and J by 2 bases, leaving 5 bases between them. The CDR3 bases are TGCAGCGTTGAGTCCACCTACGAGCAGTACTTC. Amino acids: CSVESTYEQYF.

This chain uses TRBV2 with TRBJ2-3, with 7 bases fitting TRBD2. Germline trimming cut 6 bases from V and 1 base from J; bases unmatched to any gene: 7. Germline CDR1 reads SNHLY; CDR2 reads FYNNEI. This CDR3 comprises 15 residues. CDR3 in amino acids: CASRSGLAGTDTQYF. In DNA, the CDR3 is TGTGCCAGCAGAAGTGGCCTAGCGGGCACAGATACGCAGTATTTT.

As DNA, the CDR3 is TGTGCCAGCAGCTCCGACAGGGTCGAAGAGCAGTTCTTC. This encodes CASSSDRVEEQFF. The V and J genes are TRBV13 and TRBJ2-1; 7 bases line up with TRBD1. Losses at the gene ends were 4 bases for V and 10 bases for J; bases not matched to a gene: 7. This CDR3 is built from 13 residues. Germline loops: CDR1 PRHDT, CDR2 FYEKMQ (reference sequence).

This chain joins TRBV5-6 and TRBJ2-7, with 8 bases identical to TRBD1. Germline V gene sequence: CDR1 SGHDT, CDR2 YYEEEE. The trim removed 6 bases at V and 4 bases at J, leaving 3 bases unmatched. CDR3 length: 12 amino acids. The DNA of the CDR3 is TGTGCCAGCACGGGACAGGCGTACGAGCAGTACTTC. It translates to CASTGQAYEQYF.

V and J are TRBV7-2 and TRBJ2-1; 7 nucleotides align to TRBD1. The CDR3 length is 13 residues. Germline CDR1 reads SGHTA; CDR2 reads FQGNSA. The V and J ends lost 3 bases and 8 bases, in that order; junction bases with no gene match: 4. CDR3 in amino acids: CASSFRTGDEQFF. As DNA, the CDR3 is TGTGCCAGCAGCTTCCGGACAGGTGATGAGCAGTTCTTC.

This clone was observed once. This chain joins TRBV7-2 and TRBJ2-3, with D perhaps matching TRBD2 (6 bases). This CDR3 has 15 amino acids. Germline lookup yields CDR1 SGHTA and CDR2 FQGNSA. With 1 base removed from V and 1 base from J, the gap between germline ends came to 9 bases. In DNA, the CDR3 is TGTGCCAGCAGCTTAGTGGCTAGCGGCACAGATACGCAGTATTTT. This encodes CASSLVASGTDTQYF.

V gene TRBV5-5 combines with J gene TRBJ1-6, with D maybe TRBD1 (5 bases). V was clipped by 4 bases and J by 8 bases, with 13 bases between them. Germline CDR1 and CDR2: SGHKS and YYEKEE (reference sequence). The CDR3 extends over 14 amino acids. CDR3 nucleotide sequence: TGTGCCAGCAGCGGAGGGGCCCAGCATTCACCCCTCCACTTT. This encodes CASSGGAQHSPLHF.

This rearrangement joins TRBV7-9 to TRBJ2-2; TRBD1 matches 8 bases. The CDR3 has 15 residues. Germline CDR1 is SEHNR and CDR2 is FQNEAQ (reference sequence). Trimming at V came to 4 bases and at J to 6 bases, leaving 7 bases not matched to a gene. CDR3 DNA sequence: TGTGCCAGCAGCTGGCGGACAGGGTCTTCCGGGGAGCTGTTTTTT. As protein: CASSWRTGSSGELFF.

CDR3 loop: CASSGGDEQFF. The CDR3 DNA is TGTGCCAGCAGCGGGGGGGATGAGCAGTTCTTC. The chain joins TRBV9 to TRBJ2-1, with D maybe TRBD2 (6 bases). Germline V gene lookup returns CDR1 SGDLS and CDR2 YYNGEE. The CDR3 loop spans 11 amino acids. Trimming took 3 bases from V and 8 from J, leaving 6 bases between them.

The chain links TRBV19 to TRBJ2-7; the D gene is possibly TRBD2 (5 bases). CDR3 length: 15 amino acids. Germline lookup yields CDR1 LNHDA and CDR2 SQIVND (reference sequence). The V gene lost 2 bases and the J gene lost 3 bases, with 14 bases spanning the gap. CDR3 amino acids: CASSISTAAFYEQYF. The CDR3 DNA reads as TGTGCCAGTAGTATAAGCACAGCGGCATTCTACGAGCAGTACTTC.

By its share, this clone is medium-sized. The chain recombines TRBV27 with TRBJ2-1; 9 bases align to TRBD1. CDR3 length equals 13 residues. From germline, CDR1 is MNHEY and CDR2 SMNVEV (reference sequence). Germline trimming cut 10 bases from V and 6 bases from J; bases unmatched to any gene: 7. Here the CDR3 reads CATGTGPSNEQFF. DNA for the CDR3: TGTGCCACGGGGACAGGGCCCTCCAATGAGCAGTTCTTC.

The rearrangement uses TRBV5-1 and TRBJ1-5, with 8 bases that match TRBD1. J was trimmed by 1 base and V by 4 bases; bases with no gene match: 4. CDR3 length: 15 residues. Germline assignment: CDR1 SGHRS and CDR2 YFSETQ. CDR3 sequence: CASSQGAGSNQPQHF. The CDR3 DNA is TGCGCCAGCAGCCAGGGGGCAGGAAGCAATCAGCCCCAGCATTTT.

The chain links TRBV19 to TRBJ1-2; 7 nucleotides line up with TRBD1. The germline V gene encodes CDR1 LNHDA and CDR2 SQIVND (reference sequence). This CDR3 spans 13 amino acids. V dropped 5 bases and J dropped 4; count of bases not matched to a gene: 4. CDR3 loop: CASSPTGFYGYTF. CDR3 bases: TGTGCCAGTAGTCCGACAGGGTTCTATGGCTACACCTTC. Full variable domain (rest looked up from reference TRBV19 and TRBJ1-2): DGGITQSPKYLFRKEGQNVTLSCEQNLNHDAMYWYRQDPGQGLRLIYYSQIVNDFQKGDIAEGYSVSREKKESFPLTVTSAQKNPTAFYLCASSPTGFYGYTFGSGTRLTVV.

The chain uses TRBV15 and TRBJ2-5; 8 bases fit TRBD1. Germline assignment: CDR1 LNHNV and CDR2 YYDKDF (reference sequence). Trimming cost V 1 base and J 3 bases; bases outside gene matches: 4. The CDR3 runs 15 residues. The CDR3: CATSRGGQVKETQYF. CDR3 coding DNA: TGTGCCACCAGCAGAGGGGGACAGGTGAAAGAGACCCAGTACTTC.

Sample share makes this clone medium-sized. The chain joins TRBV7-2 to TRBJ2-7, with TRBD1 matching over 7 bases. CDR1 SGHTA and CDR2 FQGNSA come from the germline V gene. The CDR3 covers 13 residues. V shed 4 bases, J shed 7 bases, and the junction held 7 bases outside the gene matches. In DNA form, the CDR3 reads TGTGCCAGCAGCTACGACAGGGTGGTTGAGCAGTACTTC. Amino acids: CASSYDRVVEQYF.

CDR3 DNA sequence: TGTGCCAGCAGTTCCGACACGGACACTGAAGCTTTCTTT. This translates into CASSSDTDTEAFF. The gene calls are TRBV2 and TRBJ1-1; D is ambiguous. The CDR3 extends over 13 amino acids. V lost 5 bases and J lost 3, with 10 bases in between. From germline, CDR1 is SNHLY and CDR2 FYNNEI.